This T cell receptor (beta chain) was identified during a study of CD8 T cells in Susac syndrome. Study observations and caveats: Individuals included in the TCR sequencing and HLA analysis were acknowledged by the study to be relatively few in number.

An input of roughly 0.45 to 1 ug of RNA was subjected to reverse transcription using random hexamers. A multiplex approach, immunoSEQ multiplex PCR, amplified TCR beta CDR3 across 54 Vbeta and 13 Jbeta. TCRdb passed the immunoSEQ multiplex PCR reads through MiXCR, listing each CDR3 protein once. Of about 120,000 distinct CDR3 sequences detected, approximately 90% appear once; the ten largest clones hold over 0.1%. On this clonotype: The antigen is not known.

V lost 0 bases to trimming and J lost 4 bases, with 19 bases between them. The CDR3 spans 17 residues. Per the germline V gene, CDR1 is DFQATT and CDR2 is SNEGSKA (reference sequence). The sequencing input was CD8+ T cells from PBMCs. The clonotype was recovered from a human donor in good health. V and J are TRBV20-1 and TRBJ2-1; possibly TRBD1 for D (6 bases). This CDR3 is CSARDPSRQANYNEQFF. The CDR3 nucleotides are TGCAGTGCTAGAGATCCATCTAGACAGGCTAATTACAATGAGCAGTTCTTC.